The entry that follows covers one T cell receptor beta chain sequence. Original methodology: Amplification of reference gene primers provided the estimated nucleated cell counts. Assay used: immunoSEQ multiplex PCR; TCRdb lists only in-frame clones, some missing. Clonal size and the V and J genes are those of that table, whereas D and trimming came from the DNA. This table holds under 90,000 clones, over 75% found once. The CDR3 extends over 14 amino acids. The germline V gene has CDR1 MNHNY and CDR2 SVGAGI (reference sequence). J lost 0 bases, V lost 6 bases, and 4 bases had no gene match. The entry originates in a study of blood T cell repertoires in COVID-19.

The chain couples TRBV6-6 to TRBJ2-7; 8 bases are a match to TRBD2. This sequence originates from a man aged 70-80 years with active or convalescent COVID-19. The sample taken for sequencing was peripheral blood. The CDR3 loop reads CASRTGTSSYEQYF. Written as DNA, the CDR3 is TGTGCCAGCAGAACCGGGACTAGCTCCTACGAGCAGTACTTC.